This T cell receptor beta chain was identified in a study of identifying expanded T cells in peripheral blood. Germline assignment: CDR1 MNHNS and CDR2 SASEGT. The CDR3 is 15 residues long. J lost 1 base, V lost 10 bases, and 12 bases had no gene match. Using immunoSEQ multiplex PCR, the repertoire was profiled, and TCRdb retains in-frame clones only, with some absent. The sample lists approximately 50,000 clones, approximately 79% occurring once. The genes are TRBV6-1 and TRBJ2-7, with 8 nucleotides matching TRBD1. The sequenced sample was blood. The sequence was obtained from a person aged 18 to 75 in good health. CDR3 in amino acids: CATDPGGQGSYEQYV. The DNA for the CDR3 is TGTGCCACCGACCCCGGAGGACAGGGTTCCTACGAGCAGTACGTC.